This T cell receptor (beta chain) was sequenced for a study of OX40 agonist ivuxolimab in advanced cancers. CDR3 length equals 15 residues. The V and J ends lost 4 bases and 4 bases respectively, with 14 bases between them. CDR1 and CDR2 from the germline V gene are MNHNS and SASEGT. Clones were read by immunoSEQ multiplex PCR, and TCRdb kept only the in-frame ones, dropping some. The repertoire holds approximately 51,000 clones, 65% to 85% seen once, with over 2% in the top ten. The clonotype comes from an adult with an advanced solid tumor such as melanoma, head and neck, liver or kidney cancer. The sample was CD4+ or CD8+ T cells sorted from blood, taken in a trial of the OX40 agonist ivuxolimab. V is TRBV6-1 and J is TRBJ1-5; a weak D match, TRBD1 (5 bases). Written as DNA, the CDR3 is TGTGCCAGCAGTGGGGGCAGGGATCGGAATCAGCCCCAGCATTTT. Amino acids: CASSGGRDRNQPQHF.